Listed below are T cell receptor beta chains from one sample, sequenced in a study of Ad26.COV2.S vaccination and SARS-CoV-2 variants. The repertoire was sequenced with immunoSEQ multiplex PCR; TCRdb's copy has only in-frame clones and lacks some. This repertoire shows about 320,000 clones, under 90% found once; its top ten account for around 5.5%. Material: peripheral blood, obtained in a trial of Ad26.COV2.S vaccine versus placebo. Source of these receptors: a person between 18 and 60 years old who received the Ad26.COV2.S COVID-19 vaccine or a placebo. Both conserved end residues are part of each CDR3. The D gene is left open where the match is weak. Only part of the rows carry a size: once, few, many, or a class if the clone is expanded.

CDR3aa: CASSQPSWRDNSPLHF
CDR3nt: TGCGCCAGCAGCCAACCTAGTTGGCGAGATAATTCACCCCTCCACTTT
abundance: few
v_gene: TRBV4-1
j_gene: TRBJ1-6
d_gene: NA

CDR3aa: CASSALGDTGELFF
CDR3nt: TGTGCCAGCAGCGCCCTTGGAGACACCGGGGAGCTGTTTTTT
abundance: NA
v_gene: TRBV9
j_gene: TRBJ2-2
d_gene: NA

CDR3aa: CASSLVELQPNEQFF
CDR3nt: TGTGCCAGCAGCTTGGTAGAACTCCAGCCCAATGAGCAGTTCTTC
abundance: NA
v_gene: TRBV5-6
j_gene: TRBJ2-1
d_gene: NA

CDR3aa: CASSYFPSQGGYTF
CDR3nt: TGTGCCAGCAGTTACTTCCCCTCCCAGGGAGGCTACACCTTC
abundance: NA
v_gene: TRBV6-6
j_gene: TRBJ1-2
d_gene: NA

CDR3aa: CSARGGGYTF
CDR3nt: TGCAGTGCTAGGGGTGGAGGCTACACCTTC
abundance: NA
v_gene: TRBV20-1
j_gene: TRBJ1-2
d_gene: NA

CDR3aa: CASSEGAFEQYF
CDR3nt: TGTGCCAGCAGTGAAGGTGCTTTCGAGCAGTACTTC
abundance: NA
v_gene: TRBV6-1
j_gene: TRBJ2-7
d_gene: NA

CDR3aa: CASKDRARNQPQHF
CDR3nt: TGCGCCAGCAAGGACAGGGCCCGGAATCAGCCCCAGCATTTT
abundance: NA
v_gene: TRBV10-1
j_gene: TRBJ1-5
d_gene: TRBD1

CDR3aa: CSVEVLTDEQFF
CDR3nt: TGCAGCGTTGAAGTCCTCACGGATGAGCAGTTCTTC
abundance: NA
v_gene: TRBV29-1
j_gene: TRBJ2-1
d_gene: NA

CDR3aa: CASSYSIGRGYEQYF
CDR3nt: TGTGCCAGCAGTTACTCGATTGGCAGGGGCTACGAGCAGTACTTC
abundance: NA
v_gene: TRBV6-2/TRBV6-3
j_gene: TRBJ2-7
d_gene: NA

CDR3aa: CASSLIVLAGVWHNEQFF
CDR3nt: TGTGCCAGCAGCTTGATTGTACTAGCGGGAGTATGGCACAATGAGCAGTTCTTC
abundance: NA
v_gene: TRBV5-4
j_gene: TRBJ2-1
d_gene: TRBD2

CDR3aa: CASSVPTSQDTQYF
CDR3nt: TGTGCCAGCAGTGTCCCAACTAGCCAAGATACGCAGTATTTT
abundance: NA
v_gene: TRBV2
j_gene: TRBJ2-3
d_gene: NA

CDR3aa: CASSYSKTDYNEQFF
CDR3nt: TGTGCCAGCAGTTACTCGAAAACGGACTACAATGAGCAGTTCTTC
abundance: NA
v_gene: TRBV6-5
j_gene: TRBJ2-1
d_gene: NA

CDR3aa: CASSYRGFSTNEKLFF
CDR3nt: TGTGCCAGCAGTTACCGGGGGTTTTCGACTAATGAAAAACTGTTTTTT
abundance: NA
v_gene: TRBV6-2/TRBV6-3
j_gene: TRBJ1-4
d_gene: NA

CDR3aa: CASSLGQGVYEQYF
CDR3nt: TGTGCCAGCAGCCTGGGACAGGGCGTCTACGAGCAGTACTTC
abundance: NA
v_gene: TRBV5-8
j_gene: TRBJ2-7
d_gene: TRBD1

CDR3aa: CASSPGGRDVHKAFF
CDR3nt: TGTGCCAGCTCACCCGGGGGCAGGGACGTACACAAAGCTTTCTTT
abundance: NA
v_gene: TRBV18
j_gene: TRBJ1-1
d_gene: NA

CDR3aa: CASSPGSTSTDTQYF
CDR3nt: TGTGCCAGCAGCCCAGGGTCCACTAGCACAGATACGCAGTATTTT
abundance: once
v_gene: TRBV28
j_gene: TRBJ2-3
d_gene: NA

CDR3aa: CASNENTEAFF
CDR3nt: TGTGCTAGTAATGAGAACACTGAAGCTTTCTTT
abundance: once
v_gene: TRBV12-5
j_gene: TRBJ1-1
d_gene: NA

CDR3aa: CAISESAADTQYF
CDR3nt: TGTGCCATCAGTGAGTCGGCCGCAGATACGCAGTATTTT
abundance: once
v_gene: TRBV10-3
j_gene: TRBJ2-3
d_gene: NA

CDR3aa: CASSFRPGNTIYF
CDR3nt: TGTGCCAGCAGCTTCCGTCCTGGAAACACCATATATTTT
abundance: NA
v_gene: TRBV7-2
j_gene: TRBJ1-3
d_gene: NA

CDR3aa: CASSLGRVTEAFF
CDR3nt: TGTGCCAGCAGCTTAGGAAGGGTCACTGAAGCTTTCTTT
abundance: NA
v_gene: TRBV11-3
j_gene: TRBJ1-1
d_gene: NA

CDR3aa: CASSSFNQPQHF
CDR3nt: TGTGCCAGCAGTAGCTTCAATCAGCCCCAGCATTTT
abundance: NA
v_gene: TRBV2
j_gene: TRBJ1-5
d_gene: NA

CDR3aa: CASSTQGLAGGWETQYF
CDR3nt: TGTGCCAGCAGTACCCAGGGACTAGCGGGAGGATGGGAGACCCAGTACTTC
abundance: NA
v_gene: TRBV28
j_gene: TRBJ2-5
d_gene: TRBD2

CDR3aa: CASSYGQREGKNIQYF
CDR3nt: TGTGCCAGCAGTTACGGGCAACGAGAGGGCAAAAACATTCAGTACTTC
abundance: NA
v_gene: TRBV6-2/TRBV6-3
j_gene: TRBJ2-4
d_gene: NA

CDR3aa: CASRDRVHQPQHF
CDR3nt: TGTGCCAGCCGGGACAGGGTTCATCAGCCCCAGCATTTT
abundance: NA
v_gene: TRBV16
j_gene: TRBJ1-5
d_gene: TRBD1

CDR3aa: CASTPWDSNQPQHF
CDR3nt: TGTGCCAGTACCCCCTGGGATAGCAATCAGCCCCAGCATTTT
abundance: NA
v_gene: TRBV19
j_gene: TRBJ1-5
d_gene: NA

CDR3aa: CASRQGSLTLHF
CDR3nt: TGTGCCAGTCGTCAGGGCTCATTGACCCTCCACTTT
abundance: NA
v_gene: TRBV11-2
j_gene: TRBJ1-6
d_gene: NA

CDR3aa: CASSLVGWGTEAFF
CDR3nt: TGTGCCAGCAGCTTAGTTGGTTGGGGTACTGAAGCTTTCTTT
abundance: NA
v_gene: TRBV7-2
j_gene: TRBJ1-1
d_gene: NA

CDR3aa: CASSFNTGTTDTQYF
CDR3nt: TGTGCCAGCAGCTTTAATACGGGGACCACAGATACGCAGTATTTT
abundance: NA
v_gene: TRBV7-2
j_gene: TRBJ2-3
d_gene: NA

CDR3aa: CASSSPDRGPLRNTEAFF
CDR3nt: TGTGCCAGCAGCTCCCCGGACAGGGGGCCCCTTCGGAACACTGAAGCTTTCTTT
abundance: NA
v_gene: TRBV7-3
j_gene: TRBJ1-1
d_gene: TRBD1

CDR3aa: CASSTDDSQETQYF
CDR3nt: TGTGCCAGCAGCACCGACGACTCCCAAGAGACCCAGTACTTC
abundance: NA
v_gene: TRBV11-2
j_gene: TRBJ2-5
d_gene: NA

CDR3aa: CASSLDSPLYNEQFF
CDR3nt: TGTGCCAGTAGTTTAGACTCGCCCCTCTACAATGAGCAGTTCTTC
abundance: NA
v_gene: TRBV19
j_gene: TRBJ2-1
d_gene: NA

CDR3aa: CASRAGQSLGELFF
CDR3nt: TGTGCCAGCAGGGCCGGACAGTCCCTTGGGGAGCTGTTTTTT
abundance: NA
v_gene: TRBV13
j_gene: TRBJ2-2
d_gene: NA

CDR3aa: CASSGGSSGNTIYF
CDR3nt: TGCGCCAGCAGTGGAGGGAGCTCTGGAAACACCATATATTTT
abundance: once
v_gene: TRBV10-2
j_gene: TRBJ1-3
d_gene: NA

CDR3aa: CASSQGGPTEAFF
CDR3nt: TGTGCCAGCAGCCAGGGGGGCCCCACTGAAGCTTTCTTT
abundance: NA
v_gene: TRBV14
j_gene: TRBJ1-1
d_gene: NA

CDR3aa: CASSPGQFSYNEQFF
CDR3nt: TGCGCCAGCAGCCCCGGGCAGTTCTCCTACAATGAGCAGTTCTTC
abundance: NA
v_gene: TRBV4-3
j_gene: TRBJ2-1
d_gene: NA

CDR3aa: CSARAGHEQFF
CDR3nt: TGCAGTGCTAGAGCTGGTCATGAGCAGTTCTTC
abundance: NA
v_gene: TRBV20-1
j_gene: TRBJ2-1
d_gene: NA

CDR3aa: CASSLDNGVGNQPQHF
CDR3nt: TGTGCCAGCAGTTTGGACAATGGAGTCGGCAATCAGCCCCAGCATTTT
abundance: NA
v_gene: TRBV28
j_gene: TRBJ1-5
d_gene: NA

CDR3aa: CASSLVGNSNQPQHF
CDR3nt: TGTGCCAGCAGCTTAGTTGGGAATAGCAATCAGCCCCAGCATTTT
abundance: once
v_gene: TRBV7-9
j_gene: TRBJ1-5
d_gene: NA

CDR3aa: CAWSRLENRGEQFF
CDR3nt: TGTGCCTGGAGTCGACTGGAGAACCGCGGTGAGCAGTTCTTC
abundance: NA
v_gene: TRBV30
j_gene: TRBJ2-1
d_gene: NA

CDR3aa: CASSATSVVNEQFF
CDR3nt: TGTGCCAGCAGCGCGACTAGCGTGGTAAATGAGCAGTTCTTC
abundance: NA
v_gene: TRBV2
j_gene: TRBJ2-1
d_gene: TRBD2